The next 30 T cell receptor beta chains were all read from a single sample in a study of blood T cell repertoires in COVID-19. Clones were read by immunoSEQ multiplex PCR, and TCRdb kept only the in-frame ones, dropping some. The repertoire has hundreds of thousands of clones, about 83% of them found once; the top ten carry less than 7.5%. The sample consisted of peripheral blood. These receptors all stem from a woman in her 50s with acute or convalescent COVID-19.

The rearrangement uses TRBV30 and TRBJ2-1, with D possibly matching TRBD1 (6 bases). Trimming took 5 bases from V and 8 from J, leaving 19 bases between them. Germline-derived CDR1 and CDR2 are GTSNPN and SVGIG (reference sequence). The CDR3 is 14 residues long. CDR3 loop: CAWARRTVGDEQFF. In nucleotides, the CDR3 is TGTGCCTGGGCCCGTCGGACAGTAGGGGATGAGCAGTTCTTC.

J is TRBJ2-7 and V is TRBV28; D possibly corresponds to TRBD1 (5 bases). Trimming removed 6 bases from V and 2 bases from J, with 14 bases in between. CDR3 length: 14 amino acids. CDR1 is MDHEN, CDR2 SYDVKM, per germline. CDR3 bases: TGTGCCAGCAGCCCACTCGGACAAGCCTACGAGCAGTACTTC. Its protein product is CASSPLGQAYEQYF.

The J gene is TRBJ2-5, the V gene TRBV20-1; 12 bases align to TRBD2. The CDR3 is made up of 14 amino acids. The V gene end was trimmed by 3 bases and the J gene end by 5 bases; junction bases not matched to a gene: 4. Germline V CDR1 and CDR2: DFQATT, SNEGSKA (reference sequence). The CDR3 spells CSASLLAGGETQYF. The CDR3, as DNA: TGCAGTGCTAGTCTCCTAGCGGGAGGGGAGACCCAGTACTTC.

This clone was seen repeatedly, ten times or more. The genes are TRBV3-1 (or the pseudogene TRBV3-2) and TRBJ2-5; D unclear. Trimming stripped 2 bases from V and 4 bases from J, with 8 bases between. Germline lookup yields CDR1 LGHDT and CDR2 YNNKEL (reference sequence). This CDR3 spans 13 amino acids. CDR3 in amino acids: CASSQMQRETQYF. In DNA, the CDR3 is TGTGCCAGCAGCCAAATGCAGCGAGAGACCCAGTACTTC.

This clone was observed a handful of times. CDR3 sequence reads: CASSRTGTGGNYGYTF. CDR3 sequence (DNA): TGTGCCAGCAGCCGAACCGGGACAGGGGGTAACTATGGCTACACCTTC. J is TRBJ1-2 and V is TRBV11-2, with 11 bases fitting TRBD1. Looked up from germline, CDR1 is SGHAT and CDR2 is FQNNGV. J lost 1 base, V lost 5 bases, and 6 bases had no gene match. CDR3 length: 16 residues.

The chain has TRBV7-2 and TRBJ1-3, with unresolved D. The CDR3 runs 13 residues. Germline assignment: CDR1 SGHTA and CDR2 FQGNSA. The V end lost 2 bases, the J end lost 8 bases, and 10 bases lay between the germline ends. The CDR3 spells CASSLMSLDTIYF. The CDR3 region has the DNA TGTGCCAGCAGCTTAATGTCCCTTGACACCATATATTTT.

This chain links TRBV28 with TRBJ1-4; 7 bases are shared with TRBD1. Unmatched junction bases numbered 2, after V lost 4 bases and J lost 3 bases. The CDR3 runs 14 residues. CDR1 and CDR2 from the germline V gene are MDHEN and SYDVKM. The CDR3 loop reads CASSWDRPNEKLFF. The CDR3 DNA is TGTGCCAGCAGTTGGGACAGACCTAATGAAAAACTGTTTTTT.

The V gene is TRBV5-1, the J gene TRBJ1-4; D perhaps matches TRBD1 (5 bases). V lost 3 bases and J lost 4, with 13 bases in between. Germline V lookup: CDR1 SGHRS, CDR2 YFSETQ. The length of the CDR3 is 15 residues. The CDR3 loop is CASSSQGYLNEKLFF. The CDR3 DNA follows: TGCGCCAGCAGCTCCCAGGGCTACCTTAATGAAAAACTGTTTTTT.

The chain combines TRBV19 with TRBJ2-1; a possible D gene is TRBD1 (5 bases). Trimming cost V 6 bases and J 5 bases, with 20 bases left between them. In germline, CDR1 is LNHDA, CDR2 SQIVND (reference sequence). CDR3 length: 16 residues. The CDR3: CASRPYWTPFDNEQFF. The CDR3 DNA sequence: TGTGCCAGTAGACCCTATTGGACACCCTTCGACAATGAGCAGTTCTTC.

The V gene is TRBV5-6, the J gene TRBJ1-3, with TRBD1 matching over 9 bases. Germline CDR1 SGHDT, CDR2 YYEEEE. CDR3 length equals 16 residues. The V segment lost 4 bases and the J segment 4 bases; nucleotides outside the gene matches: 9. CDR3 sequence: CASSKTGTGQGNTIYF. The CDR3 DNA reads as TGTGCCAGCAGCAAAACCGGGACAGGGCAGGGAAACACCATATATTTT.

The V gene is TRBV6-4, the J gene TRBJ2-1, with TRBD2 matching 8 bases. V shed 3 bases and J 3 bases; nucleotides not matched to a gene: 7. Germline lookup yields CDR1 MRHNA and CDR2 SNTAGT. The CDR3 covers 16 residues. The CDR3: CASSDASGGYYNEQFF. For the CDR3, the DNA is TGTGCCAGCAGTGATGCAAGCGGGGGCTACTACAATGAGCAGTTCTTC.

This clone occurred a few times. The V and J genes are TRBV6-2 or TRBV6-3 and TRBJ1-5; 8 nucleotides line up with TRBD1. The germline V gene has CDR1 MNHEY and CDR2 SVGEGT. With V trimmed by 6 bases and J by 7 bases, 11 bases remained unmatched. The CDR3 sequence is 15 residues long. In nucleotides, the CDR3 is TGTGCCAGCAGCTTGGACAGGGCCCCGGGGCAGCCCCAGCATTTT. Protein sequence: CASSLDRAPGQPQHF.

CDR3 nucleotide sequence: TGTGCCAGCAGCCAAGATCCAGGGAGGGGGGAAGAGACCCAGTACTTC. Encoded protein: CASSQDPGRGEETQYF. This sequence joins TRBV4-2 and TRBJ2-5, with D possibly TRBD2 on 7 matching bases. The germline V gene has CDR1 LGHNA and CDR2 YNFKEQ. The CDR3 contains 16 residues. Trimming took 0 bases from V and 3 from J, leaving 14 bases between them.

V and J are TRBV6-5 and TRBJ1-2, with 10 bases lining up with TRBD1. The germline gives CDR1 MNHEY, CDR2 SVGAGI. J lost 4 bases, V lost 2 bases, and 1 base had no gene match. The CDR3 sequence is 14 residues long. The DNA for the CDR3 is TGTGCCAGCAGTTACGGGGACAGGGGCTATGGCTACACCTTC. Residues: CASSYGDRGYGYTF.

This chain uses TRBV7-7 with TRBJ1-3; no definite D call. Trimming took off 2 bases at V and 2 bases at J, with 4 bases between the two ends. CDR1 and CDR2 from the germline V gene are SSHAT and FNYEAQ (reference sequence). CDR3 length: 13 residues. The CDR3 protein is CASSLQAGNTIYF. The CDR3, as DNA: TGTGCCAGCAGCTTACAGGCTGGAAACACCATATATTTT.

V is TRBV28 and J is TRBJ2-5; a weak D match, TRBD2 (5 bases). V lost 7 bases and J 1 base, leaving 16 bases between the germline ends. CDR3 length: 15 amino acids. CDR1 MDHEN and CDR2 SYDVKM come from the germline V gene. The CDR3 spells CASTTSGISQETQYF. The CDR3 DNA follows: TGTGCCAGCACCACATCGGGGATTAGCCAAGAGACCCAGTACTTC.

The V gene is TRBV18, the J gene TRBJ1-6; 9 bases match TRBD1. CDR3 length equals 14 residues. The germline CDR1 and CDR2 sequences are KGHSH and LQKENI. The trim removed 3 bases at V and 9 bases at J, leaving 3 bases unmatched. CDR3 sequence: CASSPGQGTSPLHF. CDR3 nucleotide sequence: TGTGCCAGCTCACCGGGACAGGGAACTTCACCCCTCCACTTT. The variable domain in full, with the rest retrieved from reference TRBV18 and TRBJ1-6, is NAGVMQNPRHLVRRRGQEARLRCSPMKGHSHVYWYRQLPEEGLKFMVYLQKENIIDESGMPKERFSAEFPKEGPSILRIQQVVRGDSAAYFCASSPGQGTSPLHFGNGTRLTVT.

The chain uses TRBV30 and TRBJ2-1; D gene ambiguous. Trimming stripped 2 bases from V and 5 bases from J, with 7 bases between. The CDR3 is 12 residues long. Germline V gives CDR1 GTSNPN, CDR2 SVGIG (reference sequence). CDR3 amino acids: CAWSFSNNEQFF. The CDR3 region has the DNA TGTGCCTGGAGTTTCTCTAACAATGAGCAGTTCTTC.

This clone has more than one count but fewer than ten. The genes are TRBV5-1 and TRBJ1-6; 7 bases are a match to TRBD1. The CDR3 contains 15 residues. Per germline, CDR1 SGHRS and CDR2 YFSETQ. The V and J ends lost 0 bases and 6 bases, in that order; junction bases with no gene match: 3. The CDR3 loop reads CASSLGQGSNSPLHF. As DNA, the CDR3 is TGCGCCAGCAGCTTGGGACAGGGAAGTAATTCACCCCTCCACTTT.

This clone occurred once. The rearrangement joins TRBV6-1 to TRBJ2-1; TRBD1 is a possible D gene (5 bases). The ends were cut back, 1 base at V and 7 bases at J, with 17 bases in the middle. CDR1 MNHNS and CDR2 SASEGT come from the germline V gene. The CDR3 runs 16 residues. The CDR3 DNA reads as TGTGCCAGCAGTGAAGTCGGGCAGGGTCCGAGGAATGAGCAGTTCTTC. It is translated as CASSEVGQGPRNEQFF.

The J gene is TRBJ2-7, the V gene TRBV7-2; the match to TRBD2 covers 11 bases. This CDR3 has 17 residues. The germline CDR1 and CDR2 sequences are SGHTA and FQGNSA. The V and J ends lost 5 bases and 0 bases, in that order; junction bases with no gene match: 9. The CDR3 coding sequence is TGTGCCAGCAGCCCATCACTAGCGGGGGCCCTCTCCTACGAGCAGTACTTC. It translates to CASSPSLAGALSYEQYF.

The V gene is TRBV24-1, the J gene TRBJ2-3, with 7 bases identical to TRBD2. The CDR3 totals 14 residues. The germline gives CDR1 KGHDR, CDR2 SFDVKD. The V gene end was trimmed by 4 bases and the J gene end by 6 bases; junction bases not matched to a gene: 6. In DNA, the CDR3 is TGTGCCACCAGTGACAGACTAGCAGGCGATACGCAGTATTTT. It codes for CATSDRLAGDTQYF.

The chain combines TRBV11-2 with TRBJ2-2; no clear D gene. This CDR3 is 15 amino acids long. V lost 5 bases to trimming and J lost 0 bases, with 10 bases between them. Germline CDR1 and CDR2: SGHAT and FQNNGV. The CDR3 coding sequence is TGTGCCAGCAGCCCACCAGGAACGAACACCGGGGAGCTGTTTTTT. It encodes CASSPPGTNTGELFF.

The V call is TRBV14, the J call TRBJ2-1; 7 bases are shared with TRBD2. The V segment lost 0 bases and the J segment 12 bases; nucleotides outside the gene matches: 11. Germline V gene data show CDR1 as SGHDN and CDR2 as FVKESK. This CDR3 region has 15 residues. The CDR3 nucleotides are TGTGCCAGCAGCCAAGAACGGGACTATACAACGGGGCAGTTCTTC. This encodes CASSQERDYTTGQFF.

The chain links TRBV3-1 (or the pseudogene TRBV3-2) to TRBJ2-2; D unclear. Between the trimmed V and J ends, which lost 4 bases and 2 bases, there was a span of 8 bases. The CDR3 is made up of 14 amino acids. CDR1 LGHDT and CDR2 YNNKEL come from the germline V gene (reference sequence). The CDR3 region has the DNA TGTGCCAGCAGCCCGGAGCTCAACACCGGGGAGCTGTTTTTT. This gives the protein CASSPELNTGELFF.

V is TRBV12-3 or TRBV12-4 and J is TRBJ2-1; D is unclear. Trimming shortened V by 2 bases and J by 10 bases, and 12 bases separated the two germline ends. The CDR3 is 13 residues long. The CDR3 sequence: CASSLKDPGEQFF. The CDR3 DNA reads TGTGCCAGCAGTTTAAAGGATCCAGGCGAGCAGTTCTTC.

The gene calls are TRBV7-9 and TRBJ2-1; 9 bases match TRBD2. Germline CDR1 SEHNR, CDR2 FQNEAQ (reference sequence). With V trimmed by 5 bases and J by 7 bases, 12 bases remained unmatched. This CDR3 spans 16 amino acids. The CDR3 coding sequence is TGTGCCAGCAGCCCACGGGTTAGCGGGAGTGTGAATGAGCAGTTCTTC. Translated, it gives CASSPRVSGSVNEQFF.

The V gene is TRBV4-1, the J gene TRBJ2-5, with TRBD1 matching over 8 bases. Germline V gene lookup returns CDR1 MGHRA and CDR2 YSYEKL. This CDR3 region has 15 residues. V was clipped by 1 base and J by 1 base; unmatched bases: 2. The CDR3 nucleotides are TGCGCCAGCAGCCAAGCCACAGGGGGCCAAGAGACCCAGTACTTC. This codes for CASSQATGGQETQYF.

The V and J genes are TRBV7-3 and TRBJ2-7, with a tentative D call TRBD2 (5 bases). This CDR3 spans 15 amino acids. The V end lost 0 bases, the J end lost 5 bases, and 14 bases lay between the germline ends. Germline V gene data show CDR1 as SGHTA and CDR2 as FQGTGA. CDR3 nucleotides: TGTGCCAGCAGCTTAACTCCCAGAGGGTTCCACGAGCAGTACTTC. Translation gives CASSLTPRGFHEQYF.

This rearrangement joins TRBV10-3 to TRBJ1-5; the match to TRBD1 covers 7 bases. Germline loops: CDR1 ENHRY, CDR2 SYGVKD. The ends lost 3 bases at V and 4 bases at J; junction bases unmatched: 15. This CDR3 region has 18 residues. DNA of the CDR3: TGTGCCATCAGTGATCGAGGGAAGGGGGCGCCGGGAAATCAGCCCCAGCATTTT. It encodes CAISDRGKGAPGNQPQHF.